These T cell receptor beta chains were read from a single sample in a study of blood T cells in healthy people across ages. Each CDR3 protein gets one entry after TCRdb re-called the 5' RACE reads with MiXCR. Here the sample spans roughly 900,000 distinct CDR3 sequences, 29% being singletons. Sequenced input: blood. The receptors originated from a woman of 80 years or more in good health. Both conserved end residues are part of each CDR3. The listing skips clone size in some rows; elsewhere it reads once, few, many or a size class.

TRBV28	many	CASIPSRGAPTDTQYF
TRBV6-2/TRBV6-3	NA	CASSPMEPPCEQYF
TRBV6-2/TRBV6-3	few	CASRAAGANVLTF
TRBV5-8	once	CASSLAGSVEQYF
TRBV20-1	many	CSAQRGDSYEQYF
TRBV7-2	NA	CASSFDRATEAFF
TRBV2	many	CASSTTGDLLFF
TRBV20-1	many	CSVETSGTDTQYF
TRBV9	many	CASSRTPTSGGYNEQFF
TRBV24-1	many	CATSPGQGAREQFF
TRBV4-1	NA	CASSQDVNSKLGQGYTF
TRBV2	many	CASTKEERGEQYF
TRBV3-1	NA	CASSPSWVGNEKLFF
TRBV6-2/TRBV6-3	NA	CATQDGDSYEQYF
TRBV7-6	NA	CASSLVAGTSGYTF
TRBV20-1	many	CSAGFSGGSDYGYTF
TRBV28	few	CASSRRTVAPYEQYF
TRBV6-2/TRBV6-3	few	CASRTAPSTSGVDEQYF